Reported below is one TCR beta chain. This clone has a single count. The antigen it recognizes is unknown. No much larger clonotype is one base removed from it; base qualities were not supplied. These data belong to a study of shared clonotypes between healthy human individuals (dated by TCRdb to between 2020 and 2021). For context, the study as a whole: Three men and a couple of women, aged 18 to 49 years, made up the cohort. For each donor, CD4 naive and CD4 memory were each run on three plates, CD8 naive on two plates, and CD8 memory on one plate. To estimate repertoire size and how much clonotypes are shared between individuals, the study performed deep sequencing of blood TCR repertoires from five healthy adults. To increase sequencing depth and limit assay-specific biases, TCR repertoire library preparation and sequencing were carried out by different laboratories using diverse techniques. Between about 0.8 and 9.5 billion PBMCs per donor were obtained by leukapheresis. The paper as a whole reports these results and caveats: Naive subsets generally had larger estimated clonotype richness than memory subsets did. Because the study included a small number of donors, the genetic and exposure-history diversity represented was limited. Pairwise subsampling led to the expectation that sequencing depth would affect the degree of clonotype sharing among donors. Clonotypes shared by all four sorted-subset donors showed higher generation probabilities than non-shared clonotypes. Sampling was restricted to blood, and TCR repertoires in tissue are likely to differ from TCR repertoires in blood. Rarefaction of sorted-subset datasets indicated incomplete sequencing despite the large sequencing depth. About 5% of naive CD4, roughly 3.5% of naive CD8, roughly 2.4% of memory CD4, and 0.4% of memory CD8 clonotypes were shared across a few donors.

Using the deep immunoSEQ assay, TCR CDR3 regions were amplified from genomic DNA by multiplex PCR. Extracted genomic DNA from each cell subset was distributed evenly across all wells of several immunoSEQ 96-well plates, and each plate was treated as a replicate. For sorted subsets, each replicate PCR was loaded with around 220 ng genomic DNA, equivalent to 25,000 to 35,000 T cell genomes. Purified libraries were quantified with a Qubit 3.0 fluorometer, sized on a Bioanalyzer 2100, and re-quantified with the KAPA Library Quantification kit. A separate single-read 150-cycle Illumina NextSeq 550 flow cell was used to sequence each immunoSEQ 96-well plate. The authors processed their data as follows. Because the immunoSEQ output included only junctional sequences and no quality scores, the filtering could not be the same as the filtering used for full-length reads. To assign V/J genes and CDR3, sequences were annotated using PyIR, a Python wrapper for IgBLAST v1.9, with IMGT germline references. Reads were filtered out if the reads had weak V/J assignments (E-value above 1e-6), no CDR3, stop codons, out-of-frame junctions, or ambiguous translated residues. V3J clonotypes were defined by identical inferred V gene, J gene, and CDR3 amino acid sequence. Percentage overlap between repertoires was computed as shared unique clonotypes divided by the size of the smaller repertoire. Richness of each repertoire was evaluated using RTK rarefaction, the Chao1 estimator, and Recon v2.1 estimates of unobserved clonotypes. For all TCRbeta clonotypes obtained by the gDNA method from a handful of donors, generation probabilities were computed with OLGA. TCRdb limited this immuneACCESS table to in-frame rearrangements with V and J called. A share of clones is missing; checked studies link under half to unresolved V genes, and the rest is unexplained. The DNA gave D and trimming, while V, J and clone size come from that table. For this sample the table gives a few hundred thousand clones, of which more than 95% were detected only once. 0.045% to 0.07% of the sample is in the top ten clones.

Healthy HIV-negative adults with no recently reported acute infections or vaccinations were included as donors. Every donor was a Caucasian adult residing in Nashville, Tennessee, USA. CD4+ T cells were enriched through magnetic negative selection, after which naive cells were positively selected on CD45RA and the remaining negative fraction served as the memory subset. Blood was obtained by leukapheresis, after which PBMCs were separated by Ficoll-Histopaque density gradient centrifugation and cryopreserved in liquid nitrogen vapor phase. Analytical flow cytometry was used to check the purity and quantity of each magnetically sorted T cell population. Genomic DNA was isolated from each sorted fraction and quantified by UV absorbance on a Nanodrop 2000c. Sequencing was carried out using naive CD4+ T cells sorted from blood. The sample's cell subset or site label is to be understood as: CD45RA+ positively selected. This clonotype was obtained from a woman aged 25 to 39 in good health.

The DNA sequence follows: TGTGCCAGTACCGGGATACGGGACTCTGGGGCCAACGTCCTGACTTTC. The encoded protein is CASTGIRDSGANVLTF. This chain is built from TRBV19 and TRBJ2-6, with TRBD2 perhaps the D gene, on 5 matching bases. Inclusive of the bounding cysteine and phenylalanine, the CDR3 is 16 residues long. The DNA shown is the 48-base CDR3, in frame from base 1. CDR1 and CDR2 (LNHDA, SQIVND) derive from the germline V gene (reference sequence). The germline ends are 13 bases apart after V is trimmed by 7 bases and J by 0 bases. The CDR3 plus the reference TRBV19 and TRBJ2-6 genes for the other parts give the full variable domain: DGGITQSPKYLFRKEGQNVTLSCEQNLNHDAMYWYRQDPGQGLRLIYYSQIVNDFQKGDIAEGYSVSREKKESFPLTVTSAQKNPTAFYLCASTGIRDSGANVLTFGAGSRLTVL.